Shown below are 18 T cell receptor beta chains from a single sample sequenced in a study of CD8 T cells in ankylosing spondylitis. TCRdb passed the 5' RACE reads through MiXCR, listing each CDR3 protein once. The sample gives fewer than 400,000 distinct CDR3 sequences, roughly 14% of which show up once; about 1% is in the top ten. Sequencing was performed on blood, either unsorted or a sorted T cell fraction (not recorded which). These receptors were collected from a male donor with ankylosing spondylitis or in good health (not recorded which).

This clonotype occurred many times. The genes are TRBV20-1 and TRBJ2-2, with 8 nucleotides matching TRBD1. The J segment lost 0 bases and the V segment lost 2 bases, leaving 2 bases of the junction unmatched. The CDR3 covers 15 residues. Germline CDR1 reads DFQATT; CDR2 reads SNEGSKA (reference sequence). CDR3 residues: CSARMGQANTGELFF. The CDR3 DNA reads TGCAGTGCTAGAATGGGACAGGCGAACACCGGGGAGCTGTTTTTT.

This chain joins TRBV5-1 and TRBJ1-5, with D perhaps TRBD1 (5 bases). Germline V gene lookup returns CDR1 SGHRS and CDR2 YFSETQ. The CDR3 extends over 15 amino acids. The V gene lost 0 bases and the J gene lost 5 bases, with 12 bases spanning the gap. CDR3 sequence reads: CASSLEGSFDQPQHF. The CDR3 coding sequence is TGCGCCAGCAGCTTGGAGGGGTCCTTCGATCAGCCCCAGCATTTT.

V usage is TRBV29-1 and J usage is TRBJ2-3, with 11 bases matching TRBD1. J lost 2 bases, V lost 8 bases, and 6 bases had no gene match. This CDR3 region has 14 residues. Germline CDR1 SQVTM, CDR2 ANQGSEA. CDR3 sequence: CSMGTGGYTDTQYF. In nucleotides, the CDR3 is TGCAGCATGGGGACAGGGGGATACACAGATACGCAGTATTTT.

The chain has TRBV6-5 and TRBJ1-1; D is undetermined. Germline assignment: CDR1 MNHEY and CDR2 SVGAGI. V was trimmed by 0 bases and J by 1 base, leaving 9 bases between them. The CDR3 contains 15 residues. For the CDR3, the DNA is TGTGCCAGCAGTTACTCGTGGCAGTCGAACACTGAAGCTTTCTTT. This gives the protein CASSYSWQSNTEAFF.

This clonotype was counted a few times. The rearrangement links TRBV6-1 to TRBJ1-4; D is undetermined. In germline, CDR1 is MNHNS, CDR2 SASEGT. Trimming removed 4 bases at V and 4 bases at J, with 13 bases between. This CDR3 has 15 residues. CDR3 DNA sequence: TGTGCCAGCAGTGCCGCCCAGCCTTTTAATGAAAAACTGTTTTTT. Its translation: CASSAAQPFNEKLFF.

The V and J genes are TRBV10-2 and TRBJ1-5; D unclear. The V gene's germline CDR1 is WSHSY and CDR2 SAAADI. There are 14 residues in the CDR3. Trimming took 6 bases from V and 0 from J, leaving 9 bases between them. For the CDR3, the DNA is TGCGCCAGCAGGACGGAGTATAGCAATCAGCCCCAGCATTTT. Translating it yields CASRTEYSNQPQHF.

The chain carries TRBV3-1 and TRBJ1-2; D is possibly TRBD1 (5 bases). In germline, CDR1 is LGHDT, CDR2 YNNKEL (reference sequence). This CDR3 spans 14 amino acids. Trimming took off 1 base at V and 4 bases at J, with 10 bases between the two ends. CDR3 residues: CASSQGGEGYGYTF. CDR3 DNA sequence: TGTGCCAGCAGCCAAGGAGGGGAGGGCTATGGCTACACCTTC.

This clonotype was recorded a few times. The chain recombines TRBV20-1 with TRBJ1-3; D is perhaps TRBD1 (5 bases). Trimming took off 6 bases at V and 6 bases at J, with 18 bases between the two ends. Looked up from germline, CDR1 is DFQATT and CDR2 is SNEGSKA (reference sequence). The CDR3 totals 14 residues. CDR3 amino acids: CSAPGQGAVNTIYF. The CDR3 DNA is TGCAGTGCCCCCGGGCAGGGTGCAGTAAACACCATATATTTT.

The chain has TRBV12-3 or TRBV12-4 and TRBJ2-3; weak D call: TRBD2 (6 bases). Trimming took 6 bases from V and 1 from J, leaving 8 bases between them. The CDR3 extends over 13 amino acids. DNA of the CDR3: TGTGCCAGCAGCGGGGGTCGCACAGATACGCAGTATTTT. It specifies CASSGGRTDTQYF.

The V gene is TRBV10-3, the J gene TRBJ2-2, with 7 bases aligning to TRBD1. CDR1 and CDR2 (germline): ENHRY, SYGVKD. Germline trimming cut 7 bases from V and 2 bases from J; bases unmatched to any gene: 7. The CDR3 totals 15 residues. CDR3 nucleotides: TGTGCCATCATGGGACAGAGACCAAACACCGGGGAGCTGTTTTTT. Its protein product is CAIMGQRPNTGELFF.

The chain couples TRBV12-3 or TRBV12-4 to TRBJ1-2; D gene ambiguous. Trimming cost V 1 base and J 3 bases, with 9 bases left between them. CDR3 length equals 14 residues. CDR3 sequence (DNA): TGTGCCAGCAGTTTAGGGCACGGGTACTATGGCTACACCTTC. Protein product: CASSLGHGYYGYTF.

V and J are TRBV16 and TRBJ1-1, with D uncertain. The CDR3 spans 17 residues. With 5 bases removed from V and 3 bases from J, the gap between germline ends came to 22 bases. CDR1 KGHSY and CDR2 FQNENV come from the germline V gene. This chain's CDR3 is CASSKATGRVYDTEAFF. CDR3 bases: TGTGCCAGCAGCAAAGCGACGGGTCGAGTGTATGACACTGAAGCTTTCTTT. Variable domain in full (rest from reference TRBV16 and TRBJ1-1): GEEVAQTPKHLVRGEGQKAKLYCAPIKGHSYVFWYQQVLKNEFKFLISFQNENVFDETGMPKERFSAKCLPNSPCSLEIQATKLEDSAVYFCASSKATGRVYDTEAFFGQGTRLTVV.

This clonotype was seen only a few times. The chain carries TRBV12-3 or TRBV12-4 and TRBJ1-4; possible D gene TRBD1, 6 bases. The CDR3 covers 15 residues. V was shortened by 2 bases and J by 8 bases, with 15 bases between the two germline ends. Here the CDR3 DNA reads TGTGCCAGCAGTTTAAGGGGGGCGAGGGGCGAAAAACTGTTTTTT. It specifies CASSLRGARGEKLFF.

This clonotype was detected many times. DNA of the CDR3: TGTGCCAGCAGTCCTCCCGGGACAAGTGGAAACACCATATATTTT. Residues: CASSPPGTSGNTIYF. The chain carries TRBV6-1 and TRBJ1-3; a weak D match, TRBD1 (6 bases). The CDR3 has 15 amino acids. Trimming left V 5 bases short and J 3 bases short, with 14 bases between. Looked up from germline, CDR1 is MNHNS and CDR2 is SASEGT.

This clonotype was recorded a few times. The rearrangement links TRBV4-1 to TRBJ1-1; tentatively, D is TRBD1 (5 bases). The CDR3 is made up of 16 amino acids. The V gene lost 1 base and the J gene lost 6 bases, with 18 bases spanning the gap. Germline CDR1 MGHRA, CDR2 YSYEKL. The chain's CDR3 is CASSQGPVGVRAEAFF. CDR3 sequence (DNA): TGCGCCAGCAGCCAAGGGCCCGTGGGGGTAAGGGCTGAAGCTTTCTTT.

V and J are TRBV7-8 and TRBJ2-7, with TRBD2 as a possible D gene (5 bases). Germline V gene sequence: CDR1 SGHVS, CDR2 FQNEAQ. The CDR3 has 14 residues. Deletions cut 1 base from V and 2 bases from J, with 9 bases between. CDR3 protein: CASSLGGRTYEQYF. Written as DNA, the CDR3 is TGTGCCAGCAGCTTAGGAGGGAGAACCTACGAGCAGTACTTC.

The chain has TRBV6-2 or TRBV6-3 and TRBJ2-4, with D possibly called TRBD1 or TRBD2 (5 bases each). With 3 bases removed from V and 8 bases from J, the gap between germline ends came to 17 bases. The CDR3 extends over 15 amino acids. Germline V gives CDR1 MNHEY, CDR2 SVGEGT. CDR3 sequence reads: CASSYSTGTLDIQYF. The CDR3 DNA is TGTGCCAGCAGTTATTCCACTGGGACGTTGGACATTCAGTACTTC.

With respect to this clonotype: The junction shows a germline mismatch at one end, possibly a read error. This chain uses TRBV7-9 with TRBJ1-1; D uncertain. Germline loops: CDR1 SEHNR, CDR2 FQNEAQ (reference sequence). The CDR3 runs 13 residues. CDR3 sequence: CGSSLRPNTEAFF. In DNA, the CDR3 is TGTGGCAGCAGCTTAAGGCCGAACACTGAAGCTTTCTTT.